This T cell receptor (beta chain) was identified during a study of blood T cell repertoires in COVID-19. The CDR3 runs to 14 residues. After removal of 6 bases from V and 8 bases from J, the junction contained 12 bases not matched to a gene. The germline CDR1 and CDR2 sequences are MNHEY and SVGAGI. In the source study's methods: Reference gene primer amplification yielded estimated nucleated cell counts. Repertoires were generated with immunoSEQ multiplex PCR, while TCRdb's copy carries only in-frame clones and drops some. V and J calls and clone size are copied from that table; D and trimming were computed from the DNA. The sample lists fewer than 200,000 clones; roughly 88% were seen once.

This sequence originates from a man in his sixties who had recovered from COVID-19. The chain combines TRBV6-5 with TRBJ1-2; TRBD1 agrees at 7 bases. The material sequenced was peripheral blood. The CDR3 loop reads CASSNSGGWGGYTF. The CDR3 coding sequence is TGTGCCAGCAGCAATTCAGGGGGTTGGGGCGGCTACACCTTC.